This T cell receptor beta chain is from a study of CD8 T cells in ankylosing spondylitis. General study results and limits: Within peripheral blood, clones linked to disease were CD8+ and relatively rare. Characteristic of ankylosing spondylitis blood, it appeared, was a TCR beta motif comprising fewer than 10 highly homologous variants. Clones linked to disease were reported to show significant enrichment in matched ankylosing spondylitis synovial fluid.

In the case of this clonotype: Its antigen is unidentified.

The V end lost 5 bases, the J end lost 0 bases, and 15 bases lay between the germline ends. The CDR3 has 16 residues. Looked up from germline, CDR1 is SGHVS and CDR2 is FQNEAQ. TCRdb reprocessed the 5' RACE reads with MiXCR, giving one entry per CDR3 protein. The table lists a few hundred thousand distinct CDR3 sequences, about 20% of them singletons. J is TRBJ2-3 and V is TRBV7-8, with unresolved D. Sequenced: blood, either unsorted or a sorted T cell fraction (not recorded which). The origin of this receptor is a male donor with ankylosing spondylitis or in good health (not recorded which). The CDR3: CASSLLGFLSTDTQYF. DNA for the CDR3: TGTGCCAGCAGCCTTCTCGGCTTCCTTAGCACAGATACGCAGTATTTT.